The 10 T cell receptor beta chains reported below all come from one sample, sequenced in a study of CD8 T cells in ankylosing spondylitis. For these TCRs, the target antigens are not known. Whole-study results and caveats: Typical of ankylosing spondylitis blood, it appeared, was a TCR beta motif of under 10 highly homologous variants.

TCRdb reanalysed the 5' RACE reads using MiXCR and keeps one entry per CDR3 protein. The sample yields some 800,000 distinct CDR3 sequences, 12% seen once. The sample consisted of blood, either unsorted or a sorted T cell fraction (not recorded which). These receptor sequences come from a male donor with ankylosing spondylitis.

The gene calls are TRBV7-9 and TRBJ2-1; TRBD2 might be the D (6 bases). The CDR3 runs 16 residues. Trimming removed 5 bases from V and 4 bases from J, with 18 bases in between. Germline V CDR1 and CDR2: SEHNR, FQNEAQ (reference sequence). The CDR3 region is CASSTPAGRVYNEQFF. CDR3 nucleotide sequence: TGTGCCAGCAGCACACCAGCGGGCCGAGTTTACAATGAGCAGTTCTTC.

The V gene is TRBV12-3 or TRBV12-4, the J gene TRBJ1-2; 8 bases are shared with TRBD1. The CDR3 runs 16 residues. With V trimmed by 2 bases and J by 4 bases, 9 bases remained unmatched. CDR3 loop: CASSLKRTGSSYGYTF. The DNA for the CDR3 is TGTGCCAGCAGTTTAAAGAGGACAGGGTCCTCCTATGGCTACACCTTC.

This clonotype showed up many times. This chain uses TRBV20-1 with TRBJ2-7; maybe TRBD1 (5 bases). The CDR3 sequence is 14 residues long. Germline V gives CDR1 DFQATT, CDR2 SNEGSKA (reference sequence). Trimming removed 0 bases at V and 3 bases at J, with 12 bases between. This CDR3 reads CSAREVRQGYEQYF. The DNA for the CDR3 is TGCAGTGCTAGAGAAGTACGCCAGGGCTACGAGCAGTACTTC.

J is TRBJ2-1 and V is TRBV7-2, with 8 bases lining up with TRBD2. V shed 6 bases, J shed 7 bases, and the junction held 8 bases outside the gene matches. Germline CDR1 SGHTA, CDR2 FQGNSA. The CDR3 is made up of 14 amino acids. CDR3 nucleotide sequence: TGTGCCAGCAGTCCAGCGGGAGTGGTAAATGAGCAGTTCTTC. Translating gives CASSPAGVVNEQFF.

The V gene is TRBV5-1, the J gene TRBJ1-1; weak D call: TRBD1 (5 bases). The CDR3 sequence is 15 residues long. V lost 2 bases and J 0 bases, leaving 11 bases between the germline ends. Germline CDR1 and CDR2: SGHRS and YFSETQ. CDR3 sequence (DNA): TGCGCCAGCAGCTTCTTTGGGACGGTGAACACTGAAGCTTTCTTT. Translation: CASSFFGTVNTEAFF.

The chain joins TRBV15 to TRBJ2-2; the D is unclear. Trimming took off 3 bases at V and 4 bases at J, with 9 bases between the two ends. This CDR3 comprises 14 residues. Germline V gene sequence: CDR1 LNHNV, CDR2 YYDKDF (reference sequence). In nucleotides, the CDR3 is TGTGCCACCAGCAGTGAAACATTCACCGGGGAGCTGTTTTTT. Amino acids: CATSSETFTGELFF.

The chain carries TRBV6-1 and TRBJ1-2; a weak D match, TRBD1 (5 bases). The CDR3 contains 14 residues. The V gene's germline CDR1 is MNHNS and CDR2 SASEGT. The V gene lost 6 bases and the J gene lost 4 bases, with 15 bases spanning the gap. The CDR3 DNA sequence: TGTGCCAGCAGGAGCCGGGACGGAGTCTATGGCTACACCTTC. Translated: CASRSRDGVYGYTF.

This clonotype was seen at least ten times. V is TRBV20-1 and J is TRBJ2-3; D may be TRBD2 (5 bases). CDR1 is DFQATT, CDR2 SNEGSKA, per germline (reference sequence). CDR3 length: 12 amino acids. CDR3 sequence (DNA): TGCAGCCTAGCTGAAAGCACAGATACGCAGTATTTT. It encodes CSLAESTDTQYF.

This clonotype was picked up a small number of times. This chain links TRBV7-2 with TRBJ1-3; perhaps TRBD1 as D (6 bases). The CDR3 is 15 amino acids. CDR1 and CDR2 (germline): SGHTA, FQGNSA. Trimming took off 2 bases at V and 7 bases at J, with 15 bases between the two ends. The CDR3 DNA reads as TGTGCCAGCAGCTTATCCGGGGGCCTGGGGAACACCATATATTTT. Its translation is CASSLSGGLGNTIYF. The full variable domain, with the rest looked up from reference TRBV7-2 and TRBJ1-3, is GAGVSQSPSNKVTEKGKDVELRCDPISGHTALYWYRQSLGQGLEFLIYFQGNSAPDKSGLPSDRFSAERTGGSVSTLTIQRTQQEDSAVYLCASSLSGGLGNTIYFGEGSWLTVV.

V is TRBV7-2 and J is TRBJ2-1; D uncertain. Trimming shortened V by 3 bases and J by 1 base, and 4 bases separated the two germline ends. The CDR3 is 13 residues long. Germline V gene data show CDR1 as SGHTA and CDR2 as FQGNSA. CDR3 bases: TGTGCCAGCAGCTTCACATCCTACAATGAGCAGTTCTTC. This sequence encodes CASSFTSYNEQFF.